This T cell receptor (beta chain) was identified during a study of cytomegalovirus exposure and HLA in healthy donors. Study-wide results and limits: Accounts indicate the classifier identified cytomegalovirus status with strong specificity and sensitivity.

The CDR3 totals 13 residues. Trimming took off 4 bases at V and 8 bases at J, with 15 bases between the two ends. Germline V CDR1 and CDR2: SGHTS, YDEGEE. This clone was found a few times. Its matching antigen is unknown. The PCR ran on 60 Vbeta and 13 Jbeta primers. Per the study methods: Approximately 87 million unique TCR beta chains, 9 million to 12 million shared, were counted in a later analysis. Measured with immunoSEQ multiplex PCR; TCRdb has only the in-frame clones, and not every one. V, J and clone size are taken as reported in that table, and D and trimming were inferred from the DNA itself. The table has 170,000 or so clones, more than 80% seen once; the top ten hold 0.65% to 0.75%.

The sequenced material came from PBMCs. This clonotype was obtained from a boy under 18 in good health and CMV-seronegative. The V and J genes are TRBV5-8 and TRBJ1-2, with D tentatively TRBD1 (6 bases). CDR3 protein: CASSRNRAGGYTF. In DNA form, the CDR3 reads TGTGCCAGCAGCCGGAACAGGGCCGGAGGCTACACCTTC.